This T cell receptor (beta chain) was retrieved from a study of breast tumors, draining lymph nodes, adjacent tissues. Germline CDR1 reads SGHDN; CDR2 reads FVKESK. The CDR3 has 17 residues. The V and J ends lost 2 bases and 6 bases, in that order; junction bases with no gene match: 12. TCRdb re-called the multiplex PCR reads with MiXCR, one entry per CDR3 protein. Of about 140,000 distinct CDR3 sequences listed, 20% to 25% were seen once; the top ten hold roughly 2.7%. The study, taken as a whole, reports: Most tumor T cells seemingly derive from lymph node, then expand in tumor. Compared with basal-like, luminal-like tumors shared significantly more repertoire with nontumor tissue. The lymph node origin of tumor T cells was framed as consistent with a hypothesis, not demonstrated.

Breast cancer patients provided tissue from their axillary draining lymph nodes. On this clonotype itself: Its target is unknown. A read error may explain this, as a much larger clone is one base away.

The rearrangement joins TRBV14 to TRBJ2-7, with TRBD1 identical over 11 bases. The source material was axillary lymph node tissue. The source is a female donor with breast cancer. Some clones in this sample may be carry-over from other donors' samples. CDR3 sequence reads: CASSQSQRDRGLVEQYF. The DNA for the CDR3 is TGTGCCAGCAGCCAATCTCAACGGGACAGGGGGTTGGTCGAGCAGTACTTC.